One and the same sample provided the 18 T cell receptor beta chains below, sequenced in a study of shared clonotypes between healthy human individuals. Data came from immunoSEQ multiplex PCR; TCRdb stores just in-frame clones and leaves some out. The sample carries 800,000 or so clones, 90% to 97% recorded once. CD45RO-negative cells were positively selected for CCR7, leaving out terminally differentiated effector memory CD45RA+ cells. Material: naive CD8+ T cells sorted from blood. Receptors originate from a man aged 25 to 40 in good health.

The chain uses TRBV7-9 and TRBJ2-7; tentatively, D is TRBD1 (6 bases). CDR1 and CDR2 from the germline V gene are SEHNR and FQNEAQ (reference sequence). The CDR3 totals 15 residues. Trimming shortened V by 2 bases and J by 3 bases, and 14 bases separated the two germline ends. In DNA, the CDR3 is TGTGCCAGCAGCTTACTCGACAGGTCTGACTACGAGCAGTACTTC. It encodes CASSLLDRSDYEQYF.

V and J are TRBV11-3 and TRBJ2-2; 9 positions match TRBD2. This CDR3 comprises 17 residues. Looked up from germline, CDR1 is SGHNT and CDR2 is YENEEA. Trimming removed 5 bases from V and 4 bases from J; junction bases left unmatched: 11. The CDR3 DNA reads TGTGCCAGCAGCAGTCATAGCGGGGGAGGAGGCACCGGGGAGCTGTTTTTT. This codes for CASSSHSGGGGTGELFF.

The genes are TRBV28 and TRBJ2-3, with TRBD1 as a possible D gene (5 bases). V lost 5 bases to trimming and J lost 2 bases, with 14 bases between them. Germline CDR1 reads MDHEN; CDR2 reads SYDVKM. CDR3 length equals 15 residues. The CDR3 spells CASSAGMDDTDTQYF. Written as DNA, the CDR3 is TGTGCCAGCAGTGCAGGGATGGATGACACAGATACGCAGTATTTT.

This CDR3 is CASSVAGGPSDKSTDTQYF. CDR3 sequence (DNA): TGTGCCAGCAGCGTTGCGGGGGGACCGTCGGATAAATCCACAGATACGCAGTATTTT. This chain joins TRBV9 and TRBJ2-3, with 8 bases lining up with TRBD2. The V and J ends lost 2 bases and 2 bases, in that order; junction bases with no gene match: 16. CDR3 length equals 19 residues. Looked up from germline, CDR1 is SGDLS and CDR2 is YYNGEE. The whole variable domain, filled in from reference TRBV9 and TRBJ2-3, reads DSGVTQTPKHLITATGQRVTLRCSPRSGDLSVYWYQQSLDQGLQFLIQYYNGEERAKGNILERFSAQQFPDLHSELNLSSLELGDSALYFCASSVAGGPSDKSTDTQYFGPGTRLTVL.

Here the CDR3 DNA reads TGTGCCAGCAGTTTCGGACAGGGCATTAACACTGAAGCTTTCTTT. Translating gives CASSFGQGINTEAFF. The rearrangement joins TRBV28 to TRBJ1-1; 8 nucleotides align to TRBD1. J was trimmed by 2 bases and V by 3 bases; bases with no gene match: 5. The CDR3 spans 15 residues. Per germline, CDR1 MDHEN and CDR2 SYDVKM.

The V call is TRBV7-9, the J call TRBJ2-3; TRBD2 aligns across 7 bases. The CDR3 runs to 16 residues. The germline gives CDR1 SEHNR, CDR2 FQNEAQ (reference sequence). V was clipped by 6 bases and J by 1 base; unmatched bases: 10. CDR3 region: CASSSGSSGRTDTQYF. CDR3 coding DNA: TGTGCCAGCAGTTCGGGAAGTAGCGGGCGCACAGATACGCAGTATTTT.

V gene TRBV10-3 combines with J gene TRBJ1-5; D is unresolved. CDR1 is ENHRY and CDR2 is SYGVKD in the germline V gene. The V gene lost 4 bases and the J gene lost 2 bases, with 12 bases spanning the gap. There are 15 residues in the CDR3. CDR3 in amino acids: CAISVSELGNQPQHF. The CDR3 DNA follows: TGTGCCATCAGTGTATCGGAGTTGGGCAATCAGCCCCAGCATTTT.

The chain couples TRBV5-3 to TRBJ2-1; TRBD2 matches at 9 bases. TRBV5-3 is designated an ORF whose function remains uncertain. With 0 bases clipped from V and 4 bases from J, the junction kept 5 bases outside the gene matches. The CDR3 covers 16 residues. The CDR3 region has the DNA TGTGCCAGAAGCTTGGTTCTAGCGGGAATATACAATGAGCAGTTCTTC. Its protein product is CARSLVLAGIYNEQFF.

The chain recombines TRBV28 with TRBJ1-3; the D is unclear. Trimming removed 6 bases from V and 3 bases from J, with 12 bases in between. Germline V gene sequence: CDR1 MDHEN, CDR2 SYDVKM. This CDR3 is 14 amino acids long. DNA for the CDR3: TGTGCCAGCAGCCTAACAGAAAATGGAAACACCATATATTTT. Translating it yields CASSLTENGNTIYF.

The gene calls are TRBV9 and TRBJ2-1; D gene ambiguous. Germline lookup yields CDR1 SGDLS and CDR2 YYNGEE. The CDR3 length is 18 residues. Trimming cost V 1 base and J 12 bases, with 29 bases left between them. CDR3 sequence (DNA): TGTGCCAGCAGCGTAAGGGATTTATTGTCTGGGCTGGAATCTAGGCAGTTCTTC. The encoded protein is CASSVRDLLSGLESRQFF.

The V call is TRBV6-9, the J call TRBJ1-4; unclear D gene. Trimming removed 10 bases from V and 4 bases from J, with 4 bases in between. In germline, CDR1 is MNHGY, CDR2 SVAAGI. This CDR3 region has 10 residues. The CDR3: CAIHNEKLFF. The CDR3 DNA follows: TGTGCCATCCATAATGAAAAACTGTTTTTT.

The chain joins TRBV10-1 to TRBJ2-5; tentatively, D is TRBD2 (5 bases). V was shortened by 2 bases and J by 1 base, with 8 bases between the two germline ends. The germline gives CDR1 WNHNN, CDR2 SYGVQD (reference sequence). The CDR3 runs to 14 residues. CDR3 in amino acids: CASSENRGQETQYF. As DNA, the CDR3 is TGCGCCAGCAGTGAGAACCGGGGCCAAGAGACCCAGTACTTC.

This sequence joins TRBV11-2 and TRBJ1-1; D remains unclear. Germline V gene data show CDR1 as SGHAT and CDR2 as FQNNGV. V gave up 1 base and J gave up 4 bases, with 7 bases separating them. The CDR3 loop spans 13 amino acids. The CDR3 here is CASSLGGLTEAFF. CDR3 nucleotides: TGTGCCAGCAGCTTAGGTGGTCTCACTGAAGCTTTCTTT.

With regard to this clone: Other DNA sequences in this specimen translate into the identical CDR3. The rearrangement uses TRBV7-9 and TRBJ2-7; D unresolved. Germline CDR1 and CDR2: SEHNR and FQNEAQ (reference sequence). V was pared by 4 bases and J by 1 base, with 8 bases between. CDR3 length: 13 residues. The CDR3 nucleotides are TGTGCCAGCAGCTCTCGAGGATCCTACGAGCAGTACTTC. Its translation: CASSSRGSYEQYF.

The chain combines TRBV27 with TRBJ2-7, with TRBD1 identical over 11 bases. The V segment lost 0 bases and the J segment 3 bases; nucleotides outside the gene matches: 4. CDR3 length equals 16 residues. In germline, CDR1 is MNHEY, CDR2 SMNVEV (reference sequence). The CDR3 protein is CASSLSRDRGIYEQYF. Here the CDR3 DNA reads TGTGCCAGCAGTTTATCCCGGGACAGGGGGATCTACGAGCAGTACTTC.

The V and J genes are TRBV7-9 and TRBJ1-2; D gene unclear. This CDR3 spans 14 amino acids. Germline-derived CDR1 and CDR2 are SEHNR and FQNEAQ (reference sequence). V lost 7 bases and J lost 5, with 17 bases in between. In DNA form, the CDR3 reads TGTGCCAGCAACGATGTAGACCTTAGATATGGCTACACCTTC. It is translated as CASNDVDLRYGYTF. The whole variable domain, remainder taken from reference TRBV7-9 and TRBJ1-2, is DTGVSQNPRHKITKRGQNVTFRCDPISEHNRLYWYRQTLGQGPEFLTYFQNEAQLEKSRLLSDRFSAERPKGSFSTLEIQRTEQGDSAMYLCASNDVDLRYGYTFGSGTRLTVV.

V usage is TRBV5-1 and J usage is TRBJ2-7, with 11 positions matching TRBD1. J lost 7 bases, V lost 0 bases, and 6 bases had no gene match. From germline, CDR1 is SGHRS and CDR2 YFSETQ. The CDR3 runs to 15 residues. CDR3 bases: TGCGCCAGCAGCTTGGAGGACAGGGGGCGGTGGGAGCAGTACTTC. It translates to CASSLEDRGRWEQYF.

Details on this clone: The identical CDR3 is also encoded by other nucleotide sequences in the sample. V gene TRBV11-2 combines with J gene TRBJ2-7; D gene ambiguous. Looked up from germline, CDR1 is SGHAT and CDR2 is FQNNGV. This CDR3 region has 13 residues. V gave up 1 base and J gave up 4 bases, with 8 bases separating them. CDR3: CASSLGPSYEQYF. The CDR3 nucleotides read TGTGCCAGCAGCTTAGGGCCGAGTTACGAGCAGTACTTC.